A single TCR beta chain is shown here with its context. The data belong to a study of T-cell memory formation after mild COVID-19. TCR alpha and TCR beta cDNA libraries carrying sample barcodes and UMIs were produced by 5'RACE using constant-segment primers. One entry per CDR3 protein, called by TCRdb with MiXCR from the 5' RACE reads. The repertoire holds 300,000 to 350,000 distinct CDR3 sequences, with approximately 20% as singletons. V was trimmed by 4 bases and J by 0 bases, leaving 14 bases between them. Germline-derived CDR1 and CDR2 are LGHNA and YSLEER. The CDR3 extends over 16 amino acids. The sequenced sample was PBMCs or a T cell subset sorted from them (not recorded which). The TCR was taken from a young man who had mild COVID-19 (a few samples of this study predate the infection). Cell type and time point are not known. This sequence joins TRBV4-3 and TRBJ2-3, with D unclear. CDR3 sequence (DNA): TGCGCCAGCAGCCCTCAGGTTCGCTTAAGCACAGATACGCAGTATTTT. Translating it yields CASSPQVRLSTDTQYF.